This T cell receptor (beta chain) was sequenced in a study of glioma-infiltrating T cells after dendritic cell vaccination. Study background: Treatment, given 2003 to 2012, was autologous tumor lysate-pulsed dendritic cell vaccination.

Clones were read by immunoSEQ multiplex PCR, and TCRdb kept only the in-frame ones, dropping some. This sample has almost 90,000 clones; around four fifths occur once, and the top ten carry 6% to 8.5%. CDR1 and CDR2 (germline): LNHNV, YYDKDF (reference sequence). CDR3 size: 12 residues. V was trimmed by 9 bases and J by 5 bases, leaving 11 bases between them. Time point reported: after dendritic cell vaccination, including at tumor progression/relapse. Patients had residual fresh-frozen tumor tissue and more than two years of survival data. The input for sequencing was blood, taken after dendritic cell vaccination. The origin of this receptor is a human donor with glioblastoma. The genes are TRBV15 and TRBJ2-1; TRBD1 is a possible D gene (5 bases). CDR3 loop: CATGVLNNEQFF. The CDR3 DNA reads TGTGCCACAGGGGTTTTAAACAATGAGCAGTTCTTC.